This TCR beta chain came from a study of blood T cell repertoires in COVID-19. Across the study: Some COVID-19 samples were acute and others convalescent; all came from the United States, Italy and Spain.

Repertoires were generated with immunoSEQ multiplex PCR, while TCRdb's copy carries only in-frame clones and drops some. The data show around 50,000 clones, 82% seen once. Per germline, CDR1 MGHRA and CDR2 YSYEKL. V trimming: 0 bases; J trimming: 8 bases; junction bases outside the gene matches: 10. This CDR3 contains 17 residues. This chain connects TRBV4-1 to TRBJ2-1; 10 bases align to TRBD1. The sequencing input was peripheral blood. The receptor was derived from a woman aged 55-69 years with acute or convalescent COVID-19. CDR3 nucleotide sequence: TGCGCCAGCAGCCAAGATAGGACAGGGGGTGATCGCGATGAGCAGTTCTTC. Translating it yields CASSQDRTGGDRDEQFF.